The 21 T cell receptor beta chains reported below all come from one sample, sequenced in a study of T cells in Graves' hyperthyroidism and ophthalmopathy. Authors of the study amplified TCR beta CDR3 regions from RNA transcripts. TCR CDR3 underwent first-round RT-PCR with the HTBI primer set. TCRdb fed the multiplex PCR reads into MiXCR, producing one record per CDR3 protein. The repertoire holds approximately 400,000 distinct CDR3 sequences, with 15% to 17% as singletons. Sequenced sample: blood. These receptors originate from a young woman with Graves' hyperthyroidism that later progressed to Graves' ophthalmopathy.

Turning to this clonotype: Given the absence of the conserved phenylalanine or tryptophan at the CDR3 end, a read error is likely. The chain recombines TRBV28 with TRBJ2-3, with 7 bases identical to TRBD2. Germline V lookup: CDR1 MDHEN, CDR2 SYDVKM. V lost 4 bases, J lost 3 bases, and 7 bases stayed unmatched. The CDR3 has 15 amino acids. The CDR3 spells CASSSAGTTTDTQYI. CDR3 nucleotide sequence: TGTGCCAGCAGTTCCGCCGGGACTACTACAGATACGCAGTATATT.

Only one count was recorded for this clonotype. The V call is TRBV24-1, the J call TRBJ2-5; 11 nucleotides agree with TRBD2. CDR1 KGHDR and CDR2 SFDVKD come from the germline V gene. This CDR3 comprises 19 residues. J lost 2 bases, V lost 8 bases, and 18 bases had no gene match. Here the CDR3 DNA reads TGTGCCACCAAGGAACAGGGTATCGAGACTAGCGGGGAACAAGAGACCCAGTACTTC. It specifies CATKEQGIETSGEQETQYF.

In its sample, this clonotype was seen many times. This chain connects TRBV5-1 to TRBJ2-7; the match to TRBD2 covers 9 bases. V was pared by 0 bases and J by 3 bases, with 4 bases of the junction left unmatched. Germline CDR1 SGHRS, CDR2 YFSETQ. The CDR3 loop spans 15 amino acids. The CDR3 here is CASSLGLADVYEQYF. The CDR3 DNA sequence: TGCGCCAGCAGCTTGGGACTAGCGGATGTCTACGAGCAGTACTTC.

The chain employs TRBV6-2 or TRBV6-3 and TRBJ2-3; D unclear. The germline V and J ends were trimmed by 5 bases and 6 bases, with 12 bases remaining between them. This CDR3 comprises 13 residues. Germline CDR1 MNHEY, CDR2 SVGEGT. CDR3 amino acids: CASSDTTWDTQYF. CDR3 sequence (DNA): TGTGCCAGCAGTGATACGACTTGGGATACGCAGTATTTT.

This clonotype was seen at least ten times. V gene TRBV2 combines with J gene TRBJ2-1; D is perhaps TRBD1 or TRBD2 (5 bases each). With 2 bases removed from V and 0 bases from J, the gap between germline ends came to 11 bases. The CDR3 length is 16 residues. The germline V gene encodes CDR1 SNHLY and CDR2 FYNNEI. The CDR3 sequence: CASSEIPGPSYNEQFF. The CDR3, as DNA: TGTGCCAGCAGTGAAATTCCGGGACCCTCCTACAATGAGCAGTTCTTC.

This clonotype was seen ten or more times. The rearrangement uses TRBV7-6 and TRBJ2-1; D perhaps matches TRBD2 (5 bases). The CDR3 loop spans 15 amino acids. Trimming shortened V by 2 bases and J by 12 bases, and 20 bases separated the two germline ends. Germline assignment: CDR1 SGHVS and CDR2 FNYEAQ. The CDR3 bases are TGTGCCAGCAGCTTAAGAGGTCGGGGTCCCTCAGGGCAGTTCTTC. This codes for CASSLRGRGPSGQFF.

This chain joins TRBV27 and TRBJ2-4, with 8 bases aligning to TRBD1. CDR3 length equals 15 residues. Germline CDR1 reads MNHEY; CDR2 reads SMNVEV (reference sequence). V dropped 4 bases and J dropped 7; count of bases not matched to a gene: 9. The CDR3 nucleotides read TGTGCCAGCAGTTCACGACAGGGGTGGAATAACATTCAGTACTTC. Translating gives CASSSRQGWNNIQYF.

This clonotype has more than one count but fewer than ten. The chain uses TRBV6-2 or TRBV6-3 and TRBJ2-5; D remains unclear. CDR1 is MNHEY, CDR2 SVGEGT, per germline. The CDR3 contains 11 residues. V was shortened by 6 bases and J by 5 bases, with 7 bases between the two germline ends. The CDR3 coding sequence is TGTGCCAGCAGATCCCTGGAGACCCAGTACTTC. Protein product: CASRSLETQYF.

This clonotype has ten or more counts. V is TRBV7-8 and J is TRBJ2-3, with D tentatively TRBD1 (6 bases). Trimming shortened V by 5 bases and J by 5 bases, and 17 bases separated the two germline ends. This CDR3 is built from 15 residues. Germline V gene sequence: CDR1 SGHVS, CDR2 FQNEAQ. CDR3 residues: CASSHTRGGRDTQYF. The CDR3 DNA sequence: TGTGCCAGCAGCCATACCAGAGGGGGTAGAGATACGCAGTATTTT.

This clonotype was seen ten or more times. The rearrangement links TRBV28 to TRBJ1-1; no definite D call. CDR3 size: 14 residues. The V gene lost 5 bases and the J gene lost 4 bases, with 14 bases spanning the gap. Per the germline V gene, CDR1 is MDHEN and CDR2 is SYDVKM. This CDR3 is CASSPSEGGTEAFF. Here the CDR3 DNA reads TGTGCCAGCAGTCCCTCTGAGGGTGGCACTGAAGCTTTCTTT.

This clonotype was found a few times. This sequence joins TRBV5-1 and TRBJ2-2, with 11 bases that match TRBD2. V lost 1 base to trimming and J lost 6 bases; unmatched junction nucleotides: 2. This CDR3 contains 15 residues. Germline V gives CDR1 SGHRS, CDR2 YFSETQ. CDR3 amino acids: CASSLTSGSPGELFF. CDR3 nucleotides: TGCGCCAGCAGCTTGACTAGCGGGAGTCCCGGGGAGCTGTTTTTT.

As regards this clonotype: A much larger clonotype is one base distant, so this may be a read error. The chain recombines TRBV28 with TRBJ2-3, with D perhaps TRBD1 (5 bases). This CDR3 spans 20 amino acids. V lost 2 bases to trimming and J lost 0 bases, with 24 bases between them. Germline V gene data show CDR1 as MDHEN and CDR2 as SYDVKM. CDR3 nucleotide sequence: TGTGCCAGCAGTTTAAGCGTGCCAAGGCCACAGGCCCAAAGCACAGATACGCAGTATTTT. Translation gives CASSLSVPRPQAQSTDTQYF.

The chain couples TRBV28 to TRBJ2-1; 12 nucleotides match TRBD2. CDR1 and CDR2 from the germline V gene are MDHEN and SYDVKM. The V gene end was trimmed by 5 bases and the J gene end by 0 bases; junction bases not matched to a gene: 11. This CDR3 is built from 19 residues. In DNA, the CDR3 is TGTGCCAGCAGTCAAGTGGGACTAGCGGGCTTAAGCTCCTACAATGAGCAGTTCTTC. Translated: CASSQVGLAGLSSYNEQFF.

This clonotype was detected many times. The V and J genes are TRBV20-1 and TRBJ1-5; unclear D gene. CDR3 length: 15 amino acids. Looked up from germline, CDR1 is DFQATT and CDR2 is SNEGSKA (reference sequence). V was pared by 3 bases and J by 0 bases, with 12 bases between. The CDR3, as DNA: TGCAGTGCTAGTCCGCCTCCTTATAGCAATCAGCCCCAGCATTTT. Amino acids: CSASPPPYSNQPQHF.

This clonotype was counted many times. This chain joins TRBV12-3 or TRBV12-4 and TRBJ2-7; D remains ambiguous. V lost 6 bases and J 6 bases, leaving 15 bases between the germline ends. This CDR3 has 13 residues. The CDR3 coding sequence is TGTGCCAGCAGCCCGGAATTTTGGAGCGAGCAGTACTTC. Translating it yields CASSPEFWSEQYF.

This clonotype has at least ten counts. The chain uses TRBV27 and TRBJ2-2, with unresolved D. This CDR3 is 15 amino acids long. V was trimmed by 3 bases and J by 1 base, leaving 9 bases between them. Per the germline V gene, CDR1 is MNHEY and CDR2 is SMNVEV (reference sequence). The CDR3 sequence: CASSFSRKNTGELFF. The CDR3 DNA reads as TGTGCCAGCAGTTTTTCGCGGAAGAACACCGGGGAGCTGTTTTTT.

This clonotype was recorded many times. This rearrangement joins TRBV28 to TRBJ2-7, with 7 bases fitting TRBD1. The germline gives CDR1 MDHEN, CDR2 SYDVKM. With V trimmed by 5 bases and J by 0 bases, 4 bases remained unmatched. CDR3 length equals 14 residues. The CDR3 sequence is CASSTNRGSYEQYF. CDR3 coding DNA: TGTGCCAGCAGTACGAACAGGGGCTCCTACGAGCAGTACTTC.

CDR3 loop: CASGTSGVGYF. The CDR3 DNA reads as TGTGCCAGCGGAACTAGCGGCGTCGGGTACTTC. This chain connects TRBV6-1 to TRBJ2-5; 8 bases are a match to TRBD2. CDR1 MNHNS and CDR2 SASEGT come from the germline V gene. Trimming removed 8 bases from V and 13 bases from J; junction bases left unmatched: 9. The CDR3 spans 11 residues.

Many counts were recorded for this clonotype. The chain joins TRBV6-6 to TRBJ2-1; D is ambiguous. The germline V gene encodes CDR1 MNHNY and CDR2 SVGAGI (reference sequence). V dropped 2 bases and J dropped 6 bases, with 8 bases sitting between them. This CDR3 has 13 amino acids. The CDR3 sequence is CASSYEEGNEQFF. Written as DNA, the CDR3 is TGTGCCAGCAGTTACGAGGAAGGCAATGAGCAGTTCTTC.

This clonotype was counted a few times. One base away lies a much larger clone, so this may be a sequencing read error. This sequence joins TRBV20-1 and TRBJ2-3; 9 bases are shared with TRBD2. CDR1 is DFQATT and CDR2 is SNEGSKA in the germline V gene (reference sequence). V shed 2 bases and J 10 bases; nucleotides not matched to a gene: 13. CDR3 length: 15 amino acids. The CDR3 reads CSARSLAGSGYAQYF. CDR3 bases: TGCAGTGCTAGAAGTCTAGCGGGATCCGGGTATGCGCAGTATTTT.

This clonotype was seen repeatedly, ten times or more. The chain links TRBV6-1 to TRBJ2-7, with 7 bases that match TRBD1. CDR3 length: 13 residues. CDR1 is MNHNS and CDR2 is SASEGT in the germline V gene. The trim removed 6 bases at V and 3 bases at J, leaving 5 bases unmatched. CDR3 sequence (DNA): TGTGCCAGCAGGCCGACAGGGTACTACGAGCAGTACTTC. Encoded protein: CASRPTGYYEQYF.